Below, one T cell receptor beta chain is given with its context. Original handling: Researchers report that nucleated cell counts were estimated from reference gene primer amplification. Only in-frame clones appear in the TCRdb table, and some are missing; sequencing was by immunoSEQ multiplex PCR. V, J and clone size are those of that table, while D and trimming were read from the DNA. Here the sample spans 75,000 to 80,000 clones, about 87% being singletons. The sample is drawn from a study of blood T cell repertoires in COVID-19. Overall study context: The United States, Italy and Spain supplied acute and convalescent COVID-19 samples. Nucleic acid was either cDNA or gDNA, and it came from T cells, B-cell-depleted T cells, or PBMCs.

The receptor's source is a human donor in a cohort sampled during active COVID-19. Sequencing was done on a sample of peripheral blood.

The CDR3 DNA reads TGTGCCAGCAGCTTATCGACAGGGGGCTTCACTAATGAAAAACTGTTTTTT. Amino acid sequence: CASSLSTGGFTNEKLFF. The chain links TRBV7-2 to TRBJ1-4; TRBD1 aligns across 10 bases. The V gene's germline CDR1 is SGHTA and CDR2 FQGNSA. This CDR3 is built from 17 residues. J gave up 2 bases and V 2 bases, and 5 bases lay outside the gene matches.